The 10 T cell receptor beta chains given below trace back to one sample, sequenced in a study of blood T cell repertoires in COVID-19. Method: immunoSEQ multiplex PCR; TCRdb's copy keeps in-frame clones and lacks some. The repertoire consists of roughly 170,000 clones, with approximately 79% occurring once and the leading ten covering 3%. Material: peripheral blood. These receptors were collected from a woman at least 80 years old with acute or convalescent COVID-19.

The rearrangement links TRBV30 to TRBJ2-3, with D possibly matching TRBD2 (5 bases). The CDR3 consists of 17 residues. The germline V gene has CDR1 GTSNPN and CDR2 SVGIG (reference sequence). Trimming removed 4 bases at V and 0 bases at J, with 20 bases between. The CDR3 loop reads CAWTRGATSSSTDTQYF. CDR3 in DNA: TGTGCCTGGACACGGGGAGCTACCAGCAGTAGCACAGATACGCAGTATTTT. The whole variable domain, filled in from reference TRBV30 and TRBJ2-3, reads SQTIHQWPATLVQPVGSPLSLECTVEGTSNPNLYWYRQAAGRGLQLLFYSVGIGQISSEVPQNLSASRPQDRQFILSSKKLLLSDSGFYLCAWTRGATSSSTDTQYFGPGTRLTVL.

This clone was seen a few times. The chain couples TRBV6-5 to TRBJ1-5; 8 positions agree with TRBD1. Per germline, CDR1 MNHEY and CDR2 SVGAGI. The CDR3 extends over 14 amino acids. With V trimmed by 6 bases and J by 4 bases, 5 bases remained unmatched. CDR3 DNA: TGTGCCAGCAGACGGACAGGGAGGAATCAGCCCCAGCATTTT. This codes for CASRRTGRNQPQHF.

In nucleotides, the CDR3 is TGTGCCAGTAGTATCCGGGACAGGGCCGGGACTAGCGGCACCGGGGAGCTGTTTTTT. Amino acids: CASSIRDRAGTSGTGELFF. This sequence joins TRBV19 and TRBJ2-2; 11 bases agree with TRBD2. The germline CDR1 and CDR2 sequences are LNHDA and SQIVND (reference sequence). The CDR3 loop spans 19 amino acids. V lost 3 bases to trimming and J lost 4 bases; unmatched junction nucleotides: 13.

This clone was seen only once. The V call is TRBV18, the J call TRBJ1-2; the D is unclear. V was cut by 2 bases and J by 2 bases, with 9 bases left in between. Germline CDR1 and CDR2: KGHSH and LQKENI. There are 14 residues in the CDR3. CDR3 bases: TGTGCCAGCTCACCAGCAGGCCAAAACTATGGCTACACCTTC. It specifies CASSPAGQNYGYTF. The whole variable domain, filled in from reference TRBV18 and TRBJ1-2, reads NAGVMQNPRHLVRRRGQEARLRCSPMKGHSHVYWYRQLPEEGLKFMVYLQKENIIDESGMPKERFSAEFPKEGPSILRIQQVVRGDSAAYFCASSPAGQNYGYTFGSGTRLTVV.

This clone has just one count. The V and J genes are TRBV19 and TRBJ2-3, with 8 bases identical to TRBD2. This CDR3 region has 18 residues. In germline, CDR1 is LNHDA, CDR2 SQIVND (reference sequence). Unmatched junction bases numbered 16, after V lost 8 bases and J lost 0 bases. The DNA for the CDR3 is TGTGCCAGTTCGCCGGGGGGGGCTAGCGGCGCTAGCACAGATACGCAGTATTTT. This translates into CASSPGGASGASTDTQYF.

The chain has TRBV7-3 and TRBJ1-4; no firm D call. V gave up 1 base and J gave up 6 bases, with 18 bases separating them. This CDR3 is 17 amino acids long. Germline V CDR1 and CDR2: SGHTA, FQGTGA. The CDR3 sequence is CASSLKVRALRDEKLFF. The CDR3 DNA reads TGTGCCAGCAGCTTAAAGGTGAGGGCCCTAAGGGATGAAAAACTGTTTTTT.

The chain joins TRBV7-2 to TRBJ2-7; 12 nucleotides match TRBD2. Germline V gene lookup returns CDR1 SGHTA and CDR2 FQGNSA. V was clipped by 5 bases and J by 7 bases; unmatched bases: 9. The length of the CDR3 is 15 residues. CDR3 protein: CASSPWASGRVEQYF. The CDR3 bases are TGTGCCAGCAGCCCCTGGGCTAGCGGGAGGGTTGAGCAGTACTTC.

The rearrangement links TRBV18 to TRBJ2-1, with 12 bases aligning to TRBD2. The germline V gene has CDR1 KGHSH and CDR2 LQKENI. CDR3 length: 19 amino acids. J gave up 0 bases and V 4 bases, and 10 bases lay outside the gene matches. CDR3 nucleotide sequence: TGTGCCAGCTCACGACGGACTAGCGGGACAAGTACCTCCTACAATGAGCAGTTCTTC. This encodes CASSRRTSGTSTSYNEQFF.

The CDR3 bases are TGCAGCGTCCTTATTATAGGACAGAGTAATCAGCCCCAGCATTTT. Its translation is CSVLIIGQSNQPQHF. This chain joins TRBV29-1 and TRBJ1-5, with TRBD1 as a possible D gene (6 bases). V shed 6 bases and J shed 4 bases, with 19 bases lying between them. There are 15 residues in the CDR3. From germline, CDR1 is SQVTM and CDR2 ANQGSEA.

The gene calls are TRBV9 and TRBJ1-6; D perhaps matches TRBD1 (6 bases). This CDR3 has 15 residues. Per germline, CDR1 SGDLS and CDR2 YYNGEE. V lost 0 bases, J lost 9 bases, and 13 bases lay in between. The CDR3 region is CASSVAGVKGSPLHF. The CDR3 DNA is TGTGCCAGCAGCGTAGCAGGGGTGAAGGGTTCACCCCTCCACTTT.